Included here is one T cell receptor (beta chain) sequence, with context. The method was immunoSEQ multiplex PCR; TCRdb's version includes in-frame clones alone and lacks a portion of them. The data contain 630,000 or so clones, about 87% of them singletons. The data stem from a study of shared T cell receptors in the human thymus. The CDR3 sequence is 12 residues long. With 4 bases removed from V and 5 bases from J, the gap between germline ends came to 5 bases. Germline CDR1 LGHNA, CDR2 YNFKEQ. Another study also made use of these data, one on human thymus T cells. As reported in that work: Donation was from healthy Finnish infants who were having corrective surgery that addressed congenital heart defects. The source of the thymus tissue was resections taken during corrective heart surgery. Reports from related research described highly overlapping thymic repertoires among unrelated individuals.

The rearrangement uses TRBV4-2 and TRBJ2-2, with D uncertain. The sequencing sample was made of thymocytes. This TCR was sampled from a boy in the first two years of life with a congenital heart defect. The CDR3 DNA is TGTGCCAGCAGCCTCGTGACCGGGGAGCTGTTTTTT. Residues: CASSLVTGELFF.